Listed below are T cell receptor beta chains from one sample, sequenced in a study of PD-1 blockade in mismatch repair-deficient tumors. Profiling relied on immunoSEQ multiplex PCR, and the TCRdb table lists in-frame clones only, not all of them. The sample includes some 48,000 clones, about 84% seen only once; the top ten take over 7.5%. Sample: peripheral blood, taken around 19 weeks after starting pembrolizumab. The receptors were gathered from an adult with mismatch repair-deficient cancer. Each CDR3 is given with its conserved first and last residue. D genes are given only for firm matches. Rows give clone size only sometimes, using once, few, many, or a class for an expanded clone.

J	size	V	D	CDR3	DNA
TRBJ1-2	.	TRBV2	TRBD1	CASSETGQNYGYTF	TGTGCCAGCAGCGAAACGGGACAGAACTATGGCTACACCTTC
TRBJ2-2	.	TRBV7-7	TRBD2	CASSPTSGRAGTGELFF	TGTGCTAGCAGCCCGACTAGCGGGAGGGCCGGTACCGGGGAGCTGTTTTTT
TRBJ2-3	.	TRBV5-4	TRBD2	CASSLGSGSTDTQYF	TGTGCCAGCAGCTTGGGTAGCGGGAGCACAGATACGCAGTATTTT
TRBJ2-2	few	TRBV9	.	CASSVEISRELFF	TGTGCCAGCAGCGTAGAGATAAGCCGGGAGCTGTTTTTT
TRBJ2-5	.	TRBV9	TRBD2	CASSVASGSETQYF	TGTGCCAGCAGCGTGGCTAGCGGGAGTGAGACCCAGTACTTC
TRBJ2-1	.	TRBV2	.	CASSDHLYNEQFF	TGTGCCAGCAGCGACCATCTTTACAATGAGCAGTTCTTC
TRBJ2-3	.	TRBV28	.	CASSKDSLTDTQYF	TGTGCCAGCAGTAAGGACTCCCTCACAGATACGCAGTATTTT
TRBJ1-1	.	TRBV5-4	TRBD1	CASSPRTGGLGNTEAFF	TGTGCCAGCAGCCCACGGACAGGGGGCCTGGGGAACACTGAAGCTTTCTTT
TRBJ1-2	.	TRBV6-5	TRBD1	CASSLDRGNYGYTF	TGTGCCAGCAGTTTGGACAGGGGAAACTATGGCTACACCTTC
TRBJ2-3	.	TRBV4-3	TRBD2	CASSQDLTPLAGEADTQYF	TGCGCCAGCAGCCAAGATTTAACCCCCCTAGCGGGAGAGGCAGATACGCAGTATTTT
TRBJ2-7	.	TRBV7-2	.	CASSLARQAPYEQYF	TGTGCCAGCAGCTTAGCCCGACAGGCCCCCTACGAGCAGTACTTC
TRBJ1-5	.	TRBV10-3	.	CAISETPGVKGNSNQPQHF	TGTGCCATCAGTGAGACGCCCGGGGTCAAGGGAAATTCGAATCAGCCCCAGCATTTT
TRBJ1-4	few	TRBV18	.	CASSPMTGDEKLFF	TGTGCCAGCTCACCCATGACCGGAGATGAAAAACTGTTTTTT
TRBJ1-4	.	TRBV18	TRBD1	CASSPGQGEEKLFF	TGTGCCAGCTCACCGGGACAGGGGGAAGAAAAACTGTTTTTT
TRBJ2-6	.	TRBV13	.	CASSSRDSSSGANVLTF	TGTGCCAGCAGCTCCCGGGACTCAAGCTCTGGGGCCAACGTCCTGACTTTC
TRBJ1-5	.	TRBV6-1	TRBD1	CASSRTGVMQPQHF	TGTGCCAGCAGTCGGACAGGGGTTATGCAGCCCCAGCATTTT
TRBJ1-5	.	TRBV5-8	TRBD1	CASSLGDRVNQPQHF	TGTGCCAGCAGCTTGGGGGACAGGGTCAATCAGCCCCAGCATTTT
TRBJ2-1	.	TRBV5-1	TRBD1	CASGEQGSWNEQFF	TGCGCCAGCGGAGAACAGGGGTCTTGGAATGAGCAGTTCTTC
TRBJ2-5	once	TRBV5-6	TRBD1	CASSLFWTGDETQYF	TGTGCCAGCAGCTTGTTCTGGACAGGGGACGAGACCCAGTACTTC
TRBJ2-5	.	TRBV14	.	CASSQGTVPGTQYF	TGTGCCAGCAGCCAAGGGACGGTCCCAGGGACCCAGTACTTC
TRBJ2-7	.	TRBV5-4	.	CASSPMGSYEQYF	TGTGCCAGCAGCCCCATGGGGTCCTACGAGCAGTACTTC
TRBJ1-4	.	TRBV5-4	TRBD1	CASSLRLGTENEKLFF	TGTGCCAGCAGCTTGAGGTTGGGGACAGAAAATGAAAAACTGTTTTTT
TRBJ1-2	.	TRBV6-5	.	CASSYGPKYGYTF	TGTGCCAGCAGTTACGGGCCAAAGTATGGCTACACCTTC
TRBJ2-2	.	TRBV27	TRBD1	CASSRGQHTGELFF	TGTGCCAGCAGTAGGGGACAGCACACCGGGGAGCTGTTTTTT
TRBJ2-3	.	TRBV7-2	.	CASRVSPSTDTQYF	TGTGCCAGCAGGGTATCCCCTAGCACAGATACGCAGTATTTT
TRBJ2-2	.	TRBV6-6	.	CASSYAQSGELFF	TGTGCCAGCAGTTACGCGCAGAGCGGGGAGCTGTTTTTT
TRBJ1-1	.	TRBV5-1	.	CASSLAVSWGANTEAFF	TGCGCCAGCAGCTTGGCGGTGAGTTGGGGGGCGAACACTGAAGCTTTCTTT
TRBJ1-1	.	TRBV7-2	.	CASSFLTGNTEAFF	TGTGCCAGCAGCTTCTTAACAGGGAACACTGAAGCTTTCTTT
TRBJ2-7	.	TRBV5-1	TRBD1	CASRPRQGAGYEQYF	TGCGCCAGCAGACCTCGACAGGGGGCGGGCTACGAGCAGTACTTC
TRBJ2-5	.	TRBV7-9	TRBD2	CASSPGLAGMQETQYF	TGTGCCAGCAGCCCGGGACTAGCGGGGATGCAAGAGACCCAGTACTTC
TRBJ2-2	.	TRBV2	.	CASSEDVGAGELFF	TGTGCCAGCAGTGAAGACGTGGGGGCCGGGGAGCTGTTTTTT
TRBJ2-6	.	TRBV7-9	.	CASSKDSHYSGANVLTF	TGTGCCAGCAGCAAAGACAGCCACTACTCTGGGGCCAACGTCCTGACTTTC
TRBJ2-7	medium-sized	TRBV9	.	CASSVGPNSEQYF	TGTGCCAGCAGCGTGGGCCCCAACTCCGAGCAGTACTTC
TRBJ1-5	.	TRBV28	TRBD1	CASGDRGLQPQHF	TGTGCCAGCGGTGACAGGGGGCTTCAGCCCCAGCATTTT
TRBJ1-1	.	TRBV27	TRBD1	CASSLKWDREAFF	TGTGCCAGCAGTTTAAAATGGGACAGGGAAGCTTTCTTT
TRBJ2-5	once	TRBV5-1	.	CASSLRGTVEETQYF	TGCGCCAGCAGCTTGAGGGGGACGGTGGAAGAGACCCAGTACTTC
TRBJ1-2	.	TRBV7-9	.	CASSPGQTNYGYTF	TGTGCCAGCAGCCCGGGACAAACTAACTATGGCTACACCTTC